Only one count was recorded for the clone carrying this TCR beta chain. The data belong to a study of blood T cell repertoires in COVID-19. The wider study: PBMCs, B-cell-depleted T cells, or T cells provided the cDNA or gDNA that made up the material.

In the authors' methods: Counts of nucleated cells, estimated from reference gene primer amplification, were obtained. TCRdb's copy holds only in-frame clones and misses some; the assay was immunoSEQ multiplex PCR. V and J calls and clone size are those listed in that table; D and trimming were worked out from the DNA. The sample has about 300,000 clones, around nine tenths seen once. Germline V gene data show CDR1 as MGHRA and CDR2 as YSYEKL. This CDR3 has 12 residues. Trimming took 4 bases from V and 8 from J, leaving 11 bases between them. Participant ages covered roughly 18 to 89 years across 24 US areas. It was within 2 weeks before study entry that exposed participants met a COVID-19 case.

The TCR originated in a woman aged 50 to 60 who had been exposed to COVID-19. The V and J genes are TRBV4-1 and TRBJ1-1; TRBD1 is a possible D gene (5 bases). The specimen was PBMCs or T cells enriched from blood (not recorded which). The CDR3 region has the DNA TGCGCCAGCAGCCTGCCCGCAGGGGAAGCTTTCTTT. Translation gives CASSLPAGEAFF.